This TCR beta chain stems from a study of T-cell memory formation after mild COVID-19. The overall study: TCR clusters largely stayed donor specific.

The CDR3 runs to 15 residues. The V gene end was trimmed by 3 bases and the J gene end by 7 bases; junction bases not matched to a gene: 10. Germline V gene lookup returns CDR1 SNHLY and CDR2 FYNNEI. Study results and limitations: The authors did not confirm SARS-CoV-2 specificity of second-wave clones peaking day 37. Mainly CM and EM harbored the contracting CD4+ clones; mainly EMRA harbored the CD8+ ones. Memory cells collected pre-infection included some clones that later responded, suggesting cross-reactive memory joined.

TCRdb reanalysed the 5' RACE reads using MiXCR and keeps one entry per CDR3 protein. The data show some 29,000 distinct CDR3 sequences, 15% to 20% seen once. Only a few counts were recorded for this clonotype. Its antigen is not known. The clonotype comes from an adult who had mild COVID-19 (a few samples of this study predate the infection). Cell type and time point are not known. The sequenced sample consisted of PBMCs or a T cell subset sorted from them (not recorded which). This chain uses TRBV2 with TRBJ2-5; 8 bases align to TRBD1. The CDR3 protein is CASSDTRTGQGTQYF. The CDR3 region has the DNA TGTGCCAGCAGTGATACGCGGACAGGACAGGGGACCCAGTACTTC.